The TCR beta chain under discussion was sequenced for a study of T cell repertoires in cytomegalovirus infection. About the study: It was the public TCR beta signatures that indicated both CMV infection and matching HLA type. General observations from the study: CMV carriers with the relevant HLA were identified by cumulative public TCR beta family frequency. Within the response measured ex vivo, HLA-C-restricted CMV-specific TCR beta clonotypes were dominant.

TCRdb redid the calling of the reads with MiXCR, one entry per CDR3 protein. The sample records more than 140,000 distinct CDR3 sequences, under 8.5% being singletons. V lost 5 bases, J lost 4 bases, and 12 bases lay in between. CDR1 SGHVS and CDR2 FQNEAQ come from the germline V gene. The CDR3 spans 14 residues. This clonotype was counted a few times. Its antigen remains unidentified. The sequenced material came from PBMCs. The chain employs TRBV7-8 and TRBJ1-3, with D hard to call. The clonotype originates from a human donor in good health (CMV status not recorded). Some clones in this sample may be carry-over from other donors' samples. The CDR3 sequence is CASSAWVSGNTIYF. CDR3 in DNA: TGTGCCAGCAGCGCTTGGGTCTCAGGAAACACCATATATTTT.